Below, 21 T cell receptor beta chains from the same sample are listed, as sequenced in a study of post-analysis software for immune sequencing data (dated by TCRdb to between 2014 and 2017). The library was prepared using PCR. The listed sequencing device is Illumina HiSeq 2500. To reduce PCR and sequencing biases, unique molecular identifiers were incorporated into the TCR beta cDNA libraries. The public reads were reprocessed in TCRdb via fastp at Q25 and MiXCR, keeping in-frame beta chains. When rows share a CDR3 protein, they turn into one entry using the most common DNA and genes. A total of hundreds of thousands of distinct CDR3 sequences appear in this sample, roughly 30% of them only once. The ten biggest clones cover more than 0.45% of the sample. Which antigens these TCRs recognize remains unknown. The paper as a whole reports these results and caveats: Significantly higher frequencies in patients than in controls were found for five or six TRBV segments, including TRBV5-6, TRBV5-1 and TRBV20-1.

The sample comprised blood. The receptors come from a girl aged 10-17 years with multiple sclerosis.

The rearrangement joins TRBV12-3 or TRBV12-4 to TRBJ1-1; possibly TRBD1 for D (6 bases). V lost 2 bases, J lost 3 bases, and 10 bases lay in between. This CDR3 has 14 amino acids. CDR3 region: CASSLQQGYTEAFF. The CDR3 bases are TGTGCCAGCAGTTTACAACAGGGCTACACTGAAGCTTTCTTT.

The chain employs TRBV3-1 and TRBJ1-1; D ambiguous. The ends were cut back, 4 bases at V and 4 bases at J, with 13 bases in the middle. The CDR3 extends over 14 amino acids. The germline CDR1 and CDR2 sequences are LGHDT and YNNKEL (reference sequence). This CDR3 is CASSPLARSTEAFF. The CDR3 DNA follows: TGTGCCAGCAGCCCCCTGGCCCGGAGCACTGAAGCTTTCTTT.

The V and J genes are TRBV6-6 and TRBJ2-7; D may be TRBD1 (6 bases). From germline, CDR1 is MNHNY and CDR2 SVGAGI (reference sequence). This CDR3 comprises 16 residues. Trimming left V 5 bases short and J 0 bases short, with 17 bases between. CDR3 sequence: CASSPRDTSTSYEQYF. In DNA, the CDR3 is TGTGCCAGCAGTCCTCGGGACACATCCACCTCCTACGAGCAGTACTTC.

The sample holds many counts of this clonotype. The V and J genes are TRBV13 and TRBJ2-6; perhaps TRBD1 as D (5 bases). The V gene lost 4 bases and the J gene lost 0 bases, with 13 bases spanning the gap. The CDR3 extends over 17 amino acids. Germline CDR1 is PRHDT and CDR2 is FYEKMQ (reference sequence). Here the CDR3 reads CASSSLAGRSGANVLTF. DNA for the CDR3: TGTGCCAGCAGCTCCCTGGCAGGGCGCTCTGGGGCCAACGTCCTGACTTTC.

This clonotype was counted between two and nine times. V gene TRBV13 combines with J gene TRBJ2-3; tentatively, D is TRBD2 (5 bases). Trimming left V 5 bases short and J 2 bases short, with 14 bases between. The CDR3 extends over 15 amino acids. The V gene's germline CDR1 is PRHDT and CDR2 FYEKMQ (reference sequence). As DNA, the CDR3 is TGTGCCAGCAGCCCCTGGAGGAGTTACACAGATACGCAGTATTTT. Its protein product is CASSPWRSYTDTQYF.

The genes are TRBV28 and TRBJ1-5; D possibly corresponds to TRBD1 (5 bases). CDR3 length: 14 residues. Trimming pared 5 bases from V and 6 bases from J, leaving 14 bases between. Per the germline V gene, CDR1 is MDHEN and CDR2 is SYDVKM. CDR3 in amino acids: CASSIQARGQPQHF. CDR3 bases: TGTGCCAGCAGTATACAGGCCCGGGGTCAGCCCCAGCATTTT.

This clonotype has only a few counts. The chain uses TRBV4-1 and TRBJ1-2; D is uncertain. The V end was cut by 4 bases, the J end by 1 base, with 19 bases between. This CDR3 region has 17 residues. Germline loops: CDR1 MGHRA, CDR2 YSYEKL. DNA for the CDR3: TGCGCCAGCAGCCTCCTTTTTTCGGTGGGTAGTAACTATGGCTACACCTTC. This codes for CASSLLFSVGSNYGYTF.

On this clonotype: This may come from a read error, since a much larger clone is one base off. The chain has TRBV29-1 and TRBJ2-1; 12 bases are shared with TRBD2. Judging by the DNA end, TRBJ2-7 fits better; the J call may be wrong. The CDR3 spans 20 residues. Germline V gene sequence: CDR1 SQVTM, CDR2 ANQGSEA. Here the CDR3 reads CSGGGLGGLAGGSSYNEQYF. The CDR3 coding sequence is TGCAGCGGAGGGGGCCTGGGGGGACTAGCGGGCGGAAGCTCCTACAATGAGCAGTACTTC.

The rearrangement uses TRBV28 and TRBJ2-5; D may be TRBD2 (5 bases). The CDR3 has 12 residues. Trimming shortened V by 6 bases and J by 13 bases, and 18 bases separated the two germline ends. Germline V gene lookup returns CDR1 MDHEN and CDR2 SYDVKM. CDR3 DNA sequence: TGTGCCAGCAGGCGACTCGCCGGGGAGCGGTACTTC. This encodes CASRRLAGERYF.

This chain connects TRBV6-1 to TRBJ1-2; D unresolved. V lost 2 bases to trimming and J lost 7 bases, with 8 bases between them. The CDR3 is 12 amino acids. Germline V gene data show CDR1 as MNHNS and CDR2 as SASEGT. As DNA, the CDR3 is TGTGCCAGCAGTGAATCCTGGGGTGGCTACACCTTC. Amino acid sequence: CASSESWGGYTF.

The CDR3 region has the DNA TGTGCCAGCAGTTTTAGTCGTAATCAGCCCCAGCATTTT. This encodes CASSFSRNQPQHF. The chain carries TRBV28 and TRBJ1-5; D gene unclear. From germline, CDR1 is MDHEN and CDR2 SYDVKM. The CDR3 extends over 13 amino acids. Trimming stripped 3 bases from V and 4 bases from J, with 7 bases between. Complete variable domain (other parts from reference TRBV28 and TRBJ1-5): DVKVTQSSRYLVKRTGEKVFLECVQDMDHENMFWYRQDPGLGLRLIYFSYDVKMKEKGDIPEGYSVSREKKERFSLILESASTNQTSMYLCASSFSRNQPQHFGDGTRLSIL.

CDR3 amino acids: CASSFKTSGSYEQYF. The CDR3 DNA follows: TGTGCCAGCAGTTTTAAAACTAGCGGATCCTACGAGCAGTACTTC. This rearrangement joins TRBV12-3 or TRBV12-4 to TRBJ2-7; 8 nucleotides line up with TRBD2. This CDR3 is 15 amino acids long. Losses at the gene ends were 3 bases for V and 1 base for J; bases not matched to a gene: 5.

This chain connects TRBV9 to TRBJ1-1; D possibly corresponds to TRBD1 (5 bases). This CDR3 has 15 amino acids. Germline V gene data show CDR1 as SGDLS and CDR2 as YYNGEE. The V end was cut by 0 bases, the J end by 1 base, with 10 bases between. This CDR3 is CASSVVAGENTEAFF. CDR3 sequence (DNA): TGTGCCAGCAGCGTAGTAGCGGGGGAGAACACTGAAGCTTTCTTT.

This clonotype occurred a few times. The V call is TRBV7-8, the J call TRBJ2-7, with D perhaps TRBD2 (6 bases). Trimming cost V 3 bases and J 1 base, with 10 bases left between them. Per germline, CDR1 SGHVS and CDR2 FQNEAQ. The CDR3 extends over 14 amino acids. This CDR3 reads CASSLGRFSYEQYF. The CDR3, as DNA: TGTGCCAGCAGCTTGGGGAGGTTTTCCTACGAGCAGTACTTC.

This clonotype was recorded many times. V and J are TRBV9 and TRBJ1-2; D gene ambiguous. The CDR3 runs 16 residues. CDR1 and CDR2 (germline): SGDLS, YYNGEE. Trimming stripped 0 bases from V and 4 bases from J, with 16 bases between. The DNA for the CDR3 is TGTGCCAGCAGCGTAGGTGGGTCTTCGGCAGGCTATGGCTACACCTTC. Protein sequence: CASSVGGSSAGYGYTF.

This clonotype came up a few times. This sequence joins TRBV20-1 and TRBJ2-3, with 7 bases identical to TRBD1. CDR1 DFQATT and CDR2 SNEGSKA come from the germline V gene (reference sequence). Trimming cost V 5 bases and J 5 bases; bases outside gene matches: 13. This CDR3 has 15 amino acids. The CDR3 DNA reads TGCAGTGCTGGCAAAACCGGGACAGCAGTAGATACGCAGTATTTT. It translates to CSAGKTGTAVDTQYF.

The CDR3, as DNA: TGTGCCAGCAGCTCACTCGGGACAGGGGGCCAGGAGACCCAGTACTTC. It encodes CASSSLGTGGQETQYF. The genes are TRBV7-9 and TRBJ2-5; 12 nucleotides match TRBD1. The germline V gene encodes CDR1 SEHNR and CDR2 FQNEAQ (reference sequence). CDR3 size: 16 residues. V shed 4 bases, J shed 5 bases, and the junction held 8 bases outside the gene matches.

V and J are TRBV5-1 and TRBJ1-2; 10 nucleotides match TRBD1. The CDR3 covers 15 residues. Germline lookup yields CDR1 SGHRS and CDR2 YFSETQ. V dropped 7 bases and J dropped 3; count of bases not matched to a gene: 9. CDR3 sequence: CASRPEGTGDYGYTF. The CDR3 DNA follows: TGCGCCAGCCGCCCCGAGGGGACAGGGGACTATGGCTACACCTTC.

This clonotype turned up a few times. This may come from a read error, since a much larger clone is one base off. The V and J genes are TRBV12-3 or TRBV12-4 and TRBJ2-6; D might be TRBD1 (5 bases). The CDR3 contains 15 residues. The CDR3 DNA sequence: TGTGCCAGCAGCCCCGGCTCCTCTGGGGCCAACGTCCGGACTTTC. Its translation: CASSPGSSGANVRTF.

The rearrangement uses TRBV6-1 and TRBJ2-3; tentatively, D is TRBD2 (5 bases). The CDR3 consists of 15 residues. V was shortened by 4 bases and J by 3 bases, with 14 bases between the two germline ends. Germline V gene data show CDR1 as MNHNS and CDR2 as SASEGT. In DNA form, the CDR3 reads TGTGCCAGCAGTGGATACGGTGGAGGAACAGATACGCAGTATTTT. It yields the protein CASSGYGGGTDTQYF.

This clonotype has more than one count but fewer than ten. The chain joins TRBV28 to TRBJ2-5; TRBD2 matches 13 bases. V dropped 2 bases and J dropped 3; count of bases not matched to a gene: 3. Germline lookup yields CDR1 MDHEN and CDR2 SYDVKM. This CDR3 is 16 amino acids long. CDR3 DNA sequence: TGTGCCAGCAGTTTAGGGACTAGCGGGGTAGAAGAGACCCAGTACTTC. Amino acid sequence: CASSLGTSGVEETQYF.